This T cell receptor (beta chain) was found in a study of T cell clones after liver transplantation. Measured with immunoSEQ multiplex PCR; TCRdb has only the in-frame clones, and not every one. Here the sample spans around 51,000 clones, roughly nine tenths being singletons. The TCR originated in a human patient who received a liver transplant. Certain T cells may be donor cells from the graft. Sequences were derived from CD8+ T cells from blood, sampled 12 months after liver transplant.

CDR3 in amino acids: CASSPRGPYEQYF. As DNA, the CDR3 is TGCGCCAGCAGTCCCCGGGGGCCCTACGAGCAGTACTTC. The chain combines TRBV5-1 with TRBJ2-7; D could derive from TRBD1 or TRBD2 (6 bases each). Germline V gene sequence: CDR1 SGHRS, CDR2 YFSETQ. Trimming took 5 bases from V and 2 from J, leaving 11 bases between them. The CDR3 runs to 13 residues.